The 22 T cell receptor beta chains presented below share a single source sample, sequenced in a study of metastatic and nonmetastatic thyroid tumors. TCRdb reprocessed the PCR reads via MiXCR. The table records 13,000 to 15,000 clones, 29% of them present only once. Patients underwent thyroid surgery, and none had received any treatment before it. Sequenced sample: blood. These receptors were collected from a female donor with papillary thyroid cancer or a benign thyroid nodule (not recorded which). Some clones in this sample may be carry-over from other donors' samples.

The chain is built from TRBV5-1 and TRBJ2-7, with a weak D call TRBD2 (6 bases). This CDR3 comprises 15 residues. Looked up from germline, CDR1 is SGHRS and CDR2 is YFSETQ. The ends were cut back, 3 bases at V and 2 bases at J, with 15 bases in the middle. The CDR3: CASSWGLGAAYEQYF. Written as DNA, the CDR3 is TGCGCCAGCAGCTGGGGACTTGGAGCGGCCTACGAGCAGTACTTC.

As concerns this clone: Being one base from a much bigger clone, this may be a read error. The rearrangement uses TRBV6-1 and TRBJ1-2; no clear D. Germline V gene sequence: CDR1 MNHNS, CDR2 SASEGT. CDR3 length: 17 residues. The ends were cut back, 2 bases at V and 0 bases at J, with 16 bases in the middle. The DNA of the CDR3 is TGTGCCAGCAGTGAATTGCAATGGACGGTAGCTAACTATGGCTACACCTTC. Protein: CASSELQWTVANYGYTF.

Turning to this clone: Germline is not matched at one junction end, which may reflect a read error. This rearrangement joins TRBV5-1 to TRBJ1-2, with a tentative D call TRBD1 (5 bases). The CDR3 length is 16 residues. CDR1 and CDR2 (germline): SGHRS, YFSETQ. Here the CDR3 reads CASSLGTGGANYCYTF. The CDR3 region has the DNA TGCGCCAGCAGCTTGGGTACCGGAGGGGCGAACTATTGCTACACCTTC.

This clone was picked up many times. This chain joins TRBV7-6 and TRBJ2-5; 9 nucleotides agree with TRBD2. With 3 bases clipped from V and 5 bases from J, the junction kept 13 bases outside the gene matches. Germline lookup yields CDR1 SGHVS and CDR2 FNYEAQ. The CDR3 has 17 residues. CDR3 amino acids: CASSFPVGRGGQETQYF. The DNA of the CDR3 is TGTGCCAGCAGCTTCCCCGTGGGGCGGGGGGGCCAGGAGACCCAGTACTTC.

This chain joins TRBV18 and TRBJ2-7, with 10 nucleotides matching TRBD2. From germline, CDR1 is KGHSH and CDR2 LQKENI. The length of the CDR3 is 16 residues. Trimming removed 6 bases from V and 12 bases from J; junction bases left unmatched: 20. The CDR3 region is CASSLLAGGISYVPYF. In DNA form, the CDR3 reads TGTGCCAGCTCGCTTTTAGCGGGGGGCATCTCCTACGTGCCGTACTTC.

The sample holds a few counts of this clone. This rearrangement joins TRBV27 to TRBJ2-7; TRBD2 matches at 7 bases. Germline loops: CDR1 MNHEY, CDR2 SMNVEV (reference sequence). The CDR3 is made up of 14 amino acids. V lost 6 bases to trimming and J lost 2 bases; unmatched junction nucleotides: 7. CDR3 region: CASRDPGGTYEQYF. DNA of the CDR3: TGTGCCAGCAGGGACCCGGGGGGTACCTACGAGCAGTACTTC.

Sample share makes this clone medium-sized (0.01 to 0.1%). This rearrangement joins TRBV5-1 to TRBJ2-3; 10 positions match TRBD2. V shed 1 base, J shed 6 bases, and the junction held 5 bases outside the gene matches. CDR1 SGHRS and CDR2 YFSETQ come from the germline V gene. The CDR3 loop spans 15 amino acids. Written as DNA, the CDR3 is TGCGCCAGCAGCTTGACAGCGGGGGGGCCCGATACGCAGTATTTT. As protein: CASSLTAGGPDTQYF.

The chain employs TRBV11-2 and TRBJ1-2; TRBD1 aligns across 7 bases. There are 15 residues in the CDR3. Germline loops: CDR1 SGHAT, CDR2 FQNNGV. The V segment lost 4 bases and the J segment 8 bases; nucleotides outside the gene matches: 13. The CDR3 DNA is TGTGCCAGCAGCTCAAGTCCGGGACAGATTACCGGCTACACCTTC. As protein: CASSSSPGQITGYTF.

This clone was recorded many times. The rearrangement uses TRBV29-1 and TRBJ2-3; D may be TRBD2 (6 bases). The CDR3 covers 16 residues. Trimming removed 4 bases from V and 3 bases from J, with 20 bases in between. Germline CDR1 reads SQVTM; CDR2 reads ANQGSEA. The chain's CDR3 is CSVVGGRGLRTDTQYF. As DNA, the CDR3 is TGCAGCGTTGTTGGAGGGAGAGGTCTACGAACAGATACGCAGTATTTT.

By share of the sample, this clone is medium-sized. The V call is TRBV2, the J call TRBJ2-1, with 9 bases aligning to TRBD2. Trimming removed 5 bases from V and 7 bases from J; junction bases left unmatched: 6. Germline lookup yields CDR1 SNHLY and CDR2 FYNNEI. This CDR3 has 14 amino acids. CDR3 residues: CASSSGLAMNEQFF. DNA of the CDR3: TGTGCCAGCAGTTCGGGACTAGCTATGAATGAGCAGTTCTTC.

This clone is medium-sized (0.01 to 0.1%). The chain is built from TRBV9 and TRBJ2-7; D not certain. Between the trimmed V and J ends, which lost 0 bases and 1 base, there was a span of 5 bases. Germline lookup yields CDR1 SGDLS and CDR2 YYNGEE. CDR3 size: 13 residues. CDR3 loop: CASSVASSYEQYF. Here the CDR3 DNA reads TGTGCCAGCAGCGTAGCTTCGTCCTACGAGCAGTACTTC.

This clone occurred many times. This chain links TRBV7-8 with TRBJ2-2; D not resolved. Germline V CDR1 and CDR2: SGHVS, FQNEAQ. CDR3 length: 17 amino acids. Deletions cut 1 base from V and 0 bases from J, with 12 bases between. The chain's CDR3 is CASSLGLMGTNTGELFF. CDR3 DNA sequence: TGTGCCAGCAGCTTAGGTCTTATGGGCACGAACACCGGGGAGCTGTTTTTT.

This clone was seen a handful of times. The rearrangement links TRBV27 to TRBJ2-7; 9 bases are shared with TRBD1. With V trimmed by 11 bases and J by 6 bases, 5 bases remained unmatched. CDR3 length: 11 amino acids. The germline V gene has CDR1 MNHEY and CDR2 SMNVEV (reference sequence). The CDR3 bases are TGTGCCTACCGGGACAGGGTCGAGCAGTACTTC. This translates into CAYRDRVEQYF.

Judged by abundance, this clone is medium-sized. The same CDR3 arises from other DNA sequences in this sample as well. V is TRBV2 and J is TRBJ2-1, with TRBD1 matching over 7 bases. Germline assignment: CDR1 SNHLY and CDR2 FYNNEI. This CDR3 region has 16 residues. V dropped 1 base and J dropped 4; count of bases not matched to a gene: 7. The DNA of the CDR3 is TGTGCCAGCAGTGAAGGAGGGGGCCAATTGTACAATGAGCAGTTCTTC. As protein: CASSEGGGQLYNEQFF.

This clone is labeled as medium-sized. The rearrangement joins TRBV9 to TRBJ1-2, with 8 nucleotides matching TRBD1. After removal of 0 bases from V and 1 base from J, the junction contained 2 bases not matched to a gene. This CDR3 has 15 residues. Germline CDR1 is SGDLS and CDR2 is YYNGEE. The CDR3 DNA is TGTGCCAGCAGCGTAGACAGGGGGGGTAACTATGGCTACACCTTC. Protein: CASSVDRGGNYGYTF.

The chain combines TRBV19 with TRBJ2-1, with a weak D call TRBD1 (6 bases). This CDR3 comprises 12 residues. The germline CDR1 and CDR2 sequences are LNHDA and SQIVND (reference sequence). Trimming left V 8 bases short and J 8 bases short, with 13 bases between. Here the CDR3 DNA reads TGTGCCAGTGCGTACAGGGCGTATGAGCAGTTCTTC. It codes for CASAYRAYEQFF.

The chain combines TRBV20-1 with TRBJ1-4; D call uncertain. This CDR3 comprises 12 residues. Germline V gene sequence: CDR1 DFQATT, CDR2 SNEGSKA (reference sequence). V lost 5 bases, J lost 6 bases, and 10 bases lay in between. The DNA of the CDR3 is TGCAGTGCTTACAACGCTTATGAAAAACTGTTTTTT. Amino acid sequence: CSAYNAYEKLFF.

As regards this clone: Germline and junction disagree at one end, which may indicate a read error. V and J are TRBV2 and TRBJ2-5; 7 bases align to TRBD1. The V gene's germline CDR1 is SNHLY and CDR2 FYNNEI. This CDR3 is built from 12 residues. The CDR3 DNA sequence: TGTGGCAGCACGGCGGACAGGAGGACCCTGTACTTC. Translating gives CGSTADRRTLYF.

The sample holds a few counts of this clone. This chain joins TRBV30 and TRBJ1-2, with D unclear. The CDR3 covers 12 residues. Germline V gene data show CDR1 as GTSNPN and CDR2 as SVGIG (reference sequence). Trimming took off 3 bases at V and 3 bases at J, with 8 bases between the two ends. The chain's CDR3 is CAWSRRDYGYTF. CDR3 bases: TGTGCCTGGAGCCGGAGGGACTATGGCTACACCTTC.

The chain employs TRBV5-1 and TRBJ2-5; weak D call: TRBD2 (6 bases). The CDR3 length is 15 residues. Trimming cost V 0 bases and J 14 bases, with 23 bases left between them. The germline CDR1 and CDR2 sequences are SGHRS and YFSETQ. CDR3 in amino acids: CASSLGPSAQEIHYF. Written as DNA, the CDR3 is TGCGCCAGCAGCTTGGGTCCTAGCGCACAAGAGATCCATTACTTC.

This sequence joins TRBV2 and TRBJ2-5; 9 bases align to TRBD1. J was trimmed by 4 bases and V by 11 bases; bases with no gene match: 11. The CDR3 has 14 amino acids. CDR1 is SNHLY, CDR2 FYNNEI, per germline. The CDR3 bases are TGTGCCGGCGAAAGGGACAGGGTCATAGAGACCCAGTACTTC. Protein: CAGERDRVIETQYF.

This clone appeared many times. A clone one base away is much larger, so this may be a read error. This chain connects TRBV20-1 to TRBJ2-3; a weak D match, TRBD2 (7 bases). The CDR3 is 14 amino acids. The germline gives CDR1 DFQATT, CDR2 SNEGSKA (reference sequence). V lost 1 base to trimming and J lost 5 bases, with 13 bases between them. The CDR3 is CSARGGGRGDTQYF. The DNA for the CDR3 is TGCAGTGCTAGAGGGGGGGGCCGTGGAGATACGCAGTATTTT.